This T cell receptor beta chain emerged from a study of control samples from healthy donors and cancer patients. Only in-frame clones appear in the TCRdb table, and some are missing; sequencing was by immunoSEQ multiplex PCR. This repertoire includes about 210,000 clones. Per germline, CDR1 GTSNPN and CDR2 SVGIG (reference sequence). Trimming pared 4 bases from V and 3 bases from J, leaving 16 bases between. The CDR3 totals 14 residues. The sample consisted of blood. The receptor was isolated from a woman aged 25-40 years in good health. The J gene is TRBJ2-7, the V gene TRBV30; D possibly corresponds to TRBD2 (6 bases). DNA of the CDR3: TGTGCCTGGATTGGGGGGTTAGACAGCTACGAGCAGTACTTC. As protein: CAWIGGLDSYEQYF.